A selection of T cell receptor beta chains follows, all from one sample in a study of blood T cell repertoires in COVID-19. Assay: immunoSEQ multiplex PCR; the TCRdb copy retains only in-frame clones and omits some. The table shows about 110,000 clones, with 80% to 90% occurring only once. Source material: peripheral blood. The receptors shown here come from a human donor in a cohort sampled during active COVID-19. The CDR3 runs from the conserved cysteine through the conserved F or W. The D gene is left open where the match is weak. Rows give clone size only sometimes, using once, few, many, or a class for an expanded clone.

cdr3_aa: CASSPQGDYGYTF; cdr3_nt: TGTGCCAGCAGCCCTCAGGGGGACTATGGCTACACCTTC; v_call: TRBV7-9; clone_size: .; d_call: TRBD1; cdr3_length: 13; j_call: TRBJ1-2
cdr3_aa: CASSVGQGKEKLFF; cdr3_nt: TGTGCCAGTAGTGTGGGACAGGGCAAGGAAAAACTGTTTTTT; v_call: TRBV19; clone_size: .; d_call: TRBD1; cdr3_length: 14; j_call: TRBJ1-4
cdr3_aa: CATSDFSRERGEFF; cdr3_nt: TGTGCCACCAGTGATTTTTCGCGGGAGAGGGGGGAGTTCTTC; v_call: TRBV24-1; clone_size: .; d_call: .; cdr3_length: 14; j_call: TRBJ2-1
cdr3_aa: CASSPAQDGEDSPLHF; cdr3_nt: TGTGCCAGCAGCCCAGCACAGGATGGGGAGGATTCACCCCTCCACTTT; v_call: TRBV9; clone_size: once; d_call: .; cdr3_length: 16; j_call: TRBJ1-6
cdr3_aa: CASSPRGWGRITGELFF; cdr3_nt: TGTGCCAGCAGTCCCAGGGGATGGGGGCGAATCACCGGGGAGCTGTTTTTT; v_call: TRBV27; clone_size: .; d_call: .; cdr3_length: 17; j_call: TRBJ2-2
cdr3_aa: CASSPGEGGPSSYEQYF; cdr3_nt: TGTGCCAGCAGCCCCGGCGAGGGAGGGCCGAGCTCCTACGAGCAGTACTTC; v_call: TRBV5-5; clone_size: .; d_call: TRBD2; cdr3_length: 17; j_call: TRBJ2-7
cdr3_aa: CAISAQSSYNEQFF; cdr3_nt: TGTGCCATCAGTGCACAGAGCTCCTACAATGAGCAGTTCTTC; v_call: TRBV10-3; clone_size: .; d_call: .; cdr3_length: 14; j_call: TRBJ2-1
cdr3_aa: CSVETPFRVGYGYTF; cdr3_nt: TGCAGCGTTGAAACGCCTTTCAGGGTTGGCTATGGCTACACCTTC; v_call: TRBV29-1; clone_size: .; d_call: .; cdr3_length: 15; j_call: TRBJ1-2
cdr3_aa: CASSYSYAGDYEQYF; cdr3_nt: TGTGCCAGCAGTTACTCCTATGCAGGGGACTACGAGCAGTACTTC; v_call: TRBV6-5; clone_size: .; d_call: .; cdr3_length: 15; j_call: TRBJ2-7
cdr3_aa: CASSLEVQGFGGYTF; cdr3_nt: TGCGCCAGCAGCTTGGAGGTACAGGGGTTTGGTGGCTACACCTTC; v_call: TRBV5-1; clone_size: .; d_call: TRBD1; cdr3_length: 15; j_call: TRBJ1-2
cdr3_aa: CASSIDRGTAYEQYF; cdr3_nt: TGTGCCAGCAGTATAGATAGAGGGACAGCCTACGAGCAGTACTTC; v_call: TRBV7-3; clone_size: .; d_call: TRBD1; cdr3_length: 15; j_call: TRBJ2-7
cdr3_aa: CASGGLAGTSGYTF; cdr3_nt: TGTGCCAGCGGGGGGTTGGCAGGGACGAGTGGCTACACCTTC; v_call: TRBV6-5; clone_size: many; d_call: .; cdr3_length: 14; j_call: TRBJ1-2
cdr3_aa: CASSFASGSTDTQYF; cdr3_nt: TGTGCCAGCAGCTTCGCTAGCGGCAGCACAGATACGCAGTATTTT; v_call: TRBV5-6; clone_size: .; d_call: TRBD2; cdr3_length: 15; j_call: TRBJ2-3
cdr3_aa: CASSFGDSYEQYF; cdr3_nt: TGTGCCAGCAGCTTCGGGGACTCCTACGAGCAGTACTTC; v_call: TRBV7-2; clone_size: .; d_call: .; cdr3_length: 13; j_call: TRBJ2-7
cdr3_aa: CASSVRLAGESYEQFF; cdr3_nt: TGTGCCAGCAGCGTCCGACTAGCGGGAGAATCGTATGAGCAGTTCTTC; v_call: TRBV9; clone_size: .; d_call: TRBD2; cdr3_length: 16; j_call: TRBJ2-1
cdr3_aa: CASSLASGVQETQYF; cdr3_nt: TGCGCCAGCAGCTTGGCTAGCGGGGTTCAAGAGACCCAGTACTTC; v_call: TRBV5-1; clone_size: once; d_call: TRBD2; cdr3_length: 15; j_call: TRBJ2-5
cdr3_aa: CASSPTGNSPLHF; cdr3_nt: TGTGCCAGCAGTCCTACAGGGAATTCACCCCTCCACTTT; v_call: TRBV6-5; clone_size: once; d_call: .; cdr3_length: 13; j_call: TRBJ1-6
cdr3_aa: CASSYSPGQGIRGYTF; cdr3_nt: TGTGCCAGCAGCTACTCTCCGGGACAGGGCATTCGGGGCTACACCTTC; v_call: TRBV13; clone_size: .; d_call: TRBD1; cdr3_length: 16; j_call: TRBJ1-2
cdr3_aa: CASSQEGVYEQYF; cdr3_nt: TGTGCCAGCAGCCAAGAGGGCGTCTACGAGCAGTACTTC; v_call: TRBV3-1/TRBV3-2; clone_size: .; d_call: .; cdr3_length: 13; j_call: TRBJ2-7
cdr3_aa: CASSLTGADEQYF; cdr3_nt: TGTGCCAGCAGCTTAACAGGGGCGGACGAGCAGTACTTC; v_call: TRBV7-3; clone_size: .; d_call: .; cdr3_length: 13; j_call: TRBJ2-7
cdr3_aa: CASSWGQGRATIYF; cdr3_nt: TGTGCCAGCAGTTGGGGACAGGGGAGGGCCACCATATATTTT; v_call: TRBV28; clone_size: .; d_call: TRBD1; cdr3_length: 14; j_call: TRBJ1-3
cdr3_aa: CASTSQGGTEAFF; cdr3_nt: TGCGCCAGCACCTCTCAGGGGGGCACTGAAGCTTTCTTT; v_call: TRBV10-1; clone_size: .; d_call: TRBD1; cdr3_length: 13; j_call: TRBJ1-1
cdr3_aa: CASSNSGNEQFF; cdr3_nt: TGTGCCAGTAGTAACTCGGGCAATGAGCAGTTCTTC; v_call: TRBV19; clone_size: .; d_call: .; cdr3_length: 12; j_call: TRBJ2-1
cdr3_aa: CASRGGLAGSYNEQFF; cdr3_nt: TGTGCCAGCAGGGGGGGACTAGCGGGGAGTTACAATGAGCAGTTCTTC; v_call: TRBV28; clone_size: .; d_call: TRBD2; cdr3_length: 16; j_call: TRBJ2-1
cdr3_aa: CASSLALNQPQHF; cdr3_nt: TGTGCCAGCAGCTTAGCCCTAAATCAGCCCCAGCATTTT; v_call: TRBV11-2; clone_size: few; d_call: .; cdr3_length: 13; j_call: TRBJ1-5
cdr3_aa: CASSGWGRGRVNEQFF; cdr3_nt: TGTGCCAGCAGCGGGTGGGGTAGGGGGAGGGTCAATGAGCAGTTCTTC; v_call: TRBV9; clone_size: .; d_call: .; cdr3_length: 16; j_call: TRBJ2-1
cdr3_aa: CASSESGLGRGDYYEQYF; cdr3_nt: TGTGCCAGCAGTGAATCGGGCCTAGGGCGGGGGGATTACTACGAGCAGTACTTC; v_call: TRBV25-1; clone_size: .; d_call: TRBD2; cdr3_length: 18; j_call: TRBJ2-7
cdr3_aa: CASSLSGRGDQPQHF; cdr3_nt: TGCGCCAGCAGCTTGTCGGGGAGGGGCGATCAGCCCCAGCATTTT; v_call: TRBV5-1; clone_size: .; d_call: .; cdr3_length: 15; j_call: TRBJ1-5
cdr3_aa: CASSLLGEGTEAFF; cdr3_nt: TGTGCCAGCAGCCTTCTAGGGGAAGGCACTGAAGCTTTCTTT; v_call: TRBV7-2; clone_size: .; d_call: .; cdr3_length: 14; j_call: TRBJ1-1
cdr3_aa: CASSQSRSPGDYEQYF; cdr3_nt: TGCGCCAGCAGTCAATCGAGGTCGCCAGGGGATTACGAGCAGTACTTC; v_call: TRBV23-1; clone_size: .; d_call: .; cdr3_length: 16; j_call: TRBJ2-7
cdr3_aa: CASSLFGGGAFF; cdr3_nt: TGTGCCAGCAGTTTATTTGGGGGGGGAGCTTTCTTT; v_call: TRBV12-3/TRBV12-4; clone_size: .; d_call: .; cdr3_length: 12; j_call: TRBJ1-1
cdr3_aa: CASSRARGSDTQYF; cdr3_nt: TGTGCCAGCAGTCGCGCAAGAGGATCAGATACGCAGTATTTT; v_call: TRBV6-6; clone_size: .; d_call: .; cdr3_length: 14; j_call: TRBJ2-3
cdr3_aa: CASSLPGLAGAAQDTQYF; cdr3_nt: TGTGCCAGCAGCTTACCCGGACTAGCGGGGGCCGCACAGGATACGCAGTATTTT; v_call: TRBV7-8; clone_size: .; d_call: TRBD2; cdr3_length: 18; j_call: TRBJ2-3
cdr3_aa: CASSISASGSIKNIQYF; cdr3_nt: TGTGCCAGTAGTATCTCGGCTAGCGGGAGTATCAAAAACATTCAGTACTTC; v_call: TRBV19; clone_size: .; d_call: TRBD2; cdr3_length: 17; j_call: TRBJ2-4
cdr3_aa: CASSYRAAYNEQFF; cdr3_nt: TGTGCCAGCAGCTACAGGGCGGCCTACAATGAGCAGTTCTTC; v_call: TRBV7-9; clone_size: .; d_call: .; cdr3_length: 14; j_call: TRBJ2-1
cdr3_aa: CASARDSGSTDTQYF; cdr3_nt: TGTGCCAGCGCCAGGGACAGCGGTAGCACAGATACGCAGTATTTT; v_call: TRBV4-2; clone_size: .; d_call: TRBD1; cdr3_length: 15; j_call: TRBJ2-3
cdr3_aa: CASSEGRIRGNQPQHF; cdr3_nt: TGTGCCAGCAGTGAAGGAAGGATTCGGGGCAATCAGCCCCAGCATTTT; v_call: TRBV2; clone_size: .; d_call: .; cdr3_length: 16; j_call: TRBJ1-5
cdr3_aa: CATDGGTGSSNQPQHF; cdr3_nt: TGCGCCACCGACGGCGGGACAGGGAGTAGCAATCAGCCCCAGCATTTT; v_call: TRBV10-2; clone_size: .; d_call: TRBD1; cdr3_length: 16; j_call: TRBJ1-5
cdr3_aa: CASKEGKLFF; cdr3_nt: TGTGCCAGTAAGGAGGGAAAACTGTTTTTT; v_call: TRBV19; clone_size: .; d_call: .; cdr3_length: 10; j_call: TRBJ1-4
cdr3_aa: CASNRGDSNQPQHF; cdr3_nt: TGTGCCAGCAACAGGGGGGATAGCAATCAGCCCCAGCATTTT; v_call: TRBV6-5; clone_size: .; d_call: TRBD1; cdr3_length: 14; j_call: TRBJ1-5